The clone carrying this T cell receptor beta chain was found once. The antigen remains unidentified. The V segment lost 4 bases and the J segment 4 bases; nucleotides outside the gene matches: 14. The CDR3 sequence is 18 residues long. Germline CDR1 reads GTSNPN; CDR2 reads SVGIG (reference sequence). The data originate from a study of shared clonotypes between healthy human individuals. Profiling relied on immunoSEQ multiplex PCR, and the TCRdb table lists in-frame clones only, not all of them. The repertoire holds 450,000 to 500,000 clones, over 75% seen once, with about 13% in the top ten. All donors qualified as healthy HIV-negative adults and had experienced no recent acute infections or vaccinations. Whole-study findings and limits: Only blood samples were collected, and tissue repertoires likely differ.

The TCR comes from a woman aged 40 to 50 in good health. Some clones in this sample may be carry-over from other donors' samples. The material sequenced was PBMCs. This chain joins TRBV30 and TRBJ2-1, with 12 positions matching TRBD2. This CDR3 reads CAWTKGLAGLSPYNEQFF. CDR3 DNA: TGTGCCTGGACTAAGGGACTAGCGGGCCTTTCCCCTTACAATGAGCAGTTCTTC.